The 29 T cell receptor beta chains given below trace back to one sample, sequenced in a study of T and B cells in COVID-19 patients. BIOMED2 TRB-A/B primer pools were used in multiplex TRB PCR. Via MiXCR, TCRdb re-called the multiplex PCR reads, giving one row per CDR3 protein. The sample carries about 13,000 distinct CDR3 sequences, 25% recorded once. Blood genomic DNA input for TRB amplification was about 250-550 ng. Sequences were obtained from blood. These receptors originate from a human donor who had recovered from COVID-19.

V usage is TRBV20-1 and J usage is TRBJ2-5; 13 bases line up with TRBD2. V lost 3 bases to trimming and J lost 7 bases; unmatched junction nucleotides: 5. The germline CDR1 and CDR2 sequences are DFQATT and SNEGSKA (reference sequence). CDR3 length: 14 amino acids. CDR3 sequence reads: CSARGLAGFGTQYF. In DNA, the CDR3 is TGCAGTGCTAGGGGACTAGCGGGATTTGGGACCCAGTACTTC.

The DNA of the CDR3 is TGTGCCAGCAGCTTAGTGAGGCACCGGGACAGCCTCTACGAGCAGTACTTC. Translation: CASSLVRHRDSLYEQYF. The J gene is TRBJ2-7, the V gene TRBV7-9, with TRBD1 matching over 7 bases. The CDR3 has 17 amino acids. Germline V gives CDR1 SEHNR, CDR2 FQNEAQ (reference sequence). Trimming took 1 base from V and 3 from J; bases not matched to a gene: 12.

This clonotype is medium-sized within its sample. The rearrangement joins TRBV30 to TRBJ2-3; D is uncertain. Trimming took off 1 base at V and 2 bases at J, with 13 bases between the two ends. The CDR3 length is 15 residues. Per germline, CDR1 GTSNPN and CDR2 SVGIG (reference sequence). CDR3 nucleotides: TGTGCCTGGAGTGATACTATGCGGTACACAGATACGCAGTATTTT. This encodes CAWSDTMRYTDTQYF. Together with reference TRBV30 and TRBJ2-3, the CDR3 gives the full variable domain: SQTIHQWPATLVQPVGSPLSLECTVEGTSNPNLYWYRQAAGRGLQLLFYSVGIGQISSEVPQNLSASRPQDRQFILSSKKLLLSDSGFYLCAWSDTMRYTDTQYFGPGTRLTVL.

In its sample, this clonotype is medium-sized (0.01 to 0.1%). CDR3 sequence reads: CASSLGGGSHEQYF. The CDR3 nucleotides read TGTGCCAGCAGCCTCGGCGGGGGGTCCCACGAGCAGTACTTC. The chain combines TRBV13 with TRBJ2-7; 8 bases are shared with TRBD2. CDR1 and CDR2 (germline): PRHDT, FYEKMQ (reference sequence). With V trimmed by 5 bases and J by 5 bases, 8 bases remained unmatched. This CDR3 region has 14 residues.

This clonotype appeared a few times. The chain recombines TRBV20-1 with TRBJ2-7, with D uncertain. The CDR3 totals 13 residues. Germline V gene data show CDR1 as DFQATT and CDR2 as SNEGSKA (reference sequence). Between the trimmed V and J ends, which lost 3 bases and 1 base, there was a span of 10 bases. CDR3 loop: CSARRPRSYEQYF. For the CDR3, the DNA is TGCAGTGCTAGGCGCCCACGGTCCTACGAGCAGTACTTC.

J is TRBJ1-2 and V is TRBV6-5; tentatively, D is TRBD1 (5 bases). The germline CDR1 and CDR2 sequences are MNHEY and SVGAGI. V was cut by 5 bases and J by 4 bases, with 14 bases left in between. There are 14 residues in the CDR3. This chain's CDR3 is CASSASGLGYGYTF. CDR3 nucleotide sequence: TGTGCCAGCAGTGCGTCGGGGCTCGGCTATGGCTACACCTTC.

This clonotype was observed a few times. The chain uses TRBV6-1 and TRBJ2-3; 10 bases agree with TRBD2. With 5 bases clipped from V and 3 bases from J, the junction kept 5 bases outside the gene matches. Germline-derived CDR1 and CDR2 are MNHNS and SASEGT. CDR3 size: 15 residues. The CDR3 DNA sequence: TGTGCCAGCAGTCCCGGGACTAGCGATACAGATACGCAGTATTTT. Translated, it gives CASSPGTSDTDTQYF.

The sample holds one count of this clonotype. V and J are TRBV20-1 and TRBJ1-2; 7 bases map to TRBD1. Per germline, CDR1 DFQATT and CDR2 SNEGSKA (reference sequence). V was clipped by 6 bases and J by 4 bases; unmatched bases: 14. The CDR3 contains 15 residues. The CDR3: CSAGAGGHSGYGYTF. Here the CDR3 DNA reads TGCAGTGCGGGAGCAGGGGGACATTCGGGCTATGGCTACACCTTC.

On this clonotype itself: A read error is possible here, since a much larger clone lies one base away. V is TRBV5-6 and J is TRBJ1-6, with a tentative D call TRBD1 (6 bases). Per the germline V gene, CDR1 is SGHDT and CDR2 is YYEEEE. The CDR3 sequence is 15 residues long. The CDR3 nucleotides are TGTGCCAGCAGCTACAGGGTGGGTGGTAATTCACCCCTCTACTTT. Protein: CASSYRVGGNSPLYF.

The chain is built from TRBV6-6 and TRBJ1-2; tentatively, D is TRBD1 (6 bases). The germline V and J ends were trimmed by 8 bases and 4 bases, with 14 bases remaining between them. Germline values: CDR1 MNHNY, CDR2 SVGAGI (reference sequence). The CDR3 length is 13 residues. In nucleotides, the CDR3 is TGTGCCAGCGGGCGGGGGCGTAGCTATGGCTACACCTTC. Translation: CASGRGRSYGYTF.

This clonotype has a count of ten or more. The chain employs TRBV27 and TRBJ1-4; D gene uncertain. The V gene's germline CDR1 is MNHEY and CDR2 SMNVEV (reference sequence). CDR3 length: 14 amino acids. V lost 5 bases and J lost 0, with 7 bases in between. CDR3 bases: TGTGCCAGCAGTAGAGGTTCAACTAATGAAAAACTGTTTTTT. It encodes CASSRGSTNEKLFF.

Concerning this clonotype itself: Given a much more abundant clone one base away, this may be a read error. The CDR3: CASEAPTGSGAGFF. CDR3 nucleotide sequence: TGTGCCAGCGAGGCCCCGACGGGGAGCGGGGCAGGTTTCTTT. V gene TRBV6-5 combines with J gene TRBJ1-1; D perhaps matches TRBD1 (5 bases). CDR1 and CDR2 from the germline V gene are MNHEY and SVGAGI. The CDR3 extends over 14 amino acids. Trimming stripped 8 bases from V and 13 bases from J, with 26 bases between.

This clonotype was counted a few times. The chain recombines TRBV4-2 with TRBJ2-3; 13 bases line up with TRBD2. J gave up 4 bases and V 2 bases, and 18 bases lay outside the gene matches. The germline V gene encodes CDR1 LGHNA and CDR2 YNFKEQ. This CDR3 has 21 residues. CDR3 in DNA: TGTGCCAGCAGCCAAACGCCCCCGGGACTAGCGGGATCGGGGTCTCCAGATACGCAGTATTTT. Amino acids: CASSQTPPGLAGSGSPDTQYF.

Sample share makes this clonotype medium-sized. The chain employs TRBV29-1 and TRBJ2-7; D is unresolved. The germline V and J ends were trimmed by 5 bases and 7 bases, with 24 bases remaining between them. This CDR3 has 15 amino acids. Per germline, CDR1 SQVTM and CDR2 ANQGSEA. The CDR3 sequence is CSVLPAKAASGEQYF. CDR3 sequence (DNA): TGCAGCGTTCTCCCGGCAAAGGCGGCATCAGGAGAGCAGTACTTC.

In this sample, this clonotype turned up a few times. CDR3 bases: TGTGCCAGCAGAAGGCTGTACAATGAGCAGTTCTTC. It specifies CASRRLYNEQFF. The J gene is TRBJ2-1, the V gene TRBV11-2; D is unclear. From germline, CDR1 is SGHAT and CDR2 FQNNGV. V was pared by 6 bases and J by 4 bases, with 7 bases between. The CDR3 is 12 amino acids.

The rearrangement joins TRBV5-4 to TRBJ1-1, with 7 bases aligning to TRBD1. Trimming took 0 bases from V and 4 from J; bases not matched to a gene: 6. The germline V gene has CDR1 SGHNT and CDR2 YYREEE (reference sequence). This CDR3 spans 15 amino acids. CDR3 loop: CASSLENRQGTEAFF. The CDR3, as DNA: TGTGCCAGCAGCTTGGAAAATAGACAGGGCACTGAAGCTTTCTTT.

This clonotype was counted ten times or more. CDR3 residues: CASSQGQGTYEQYF. CDR3 nucleotide sequence: TGTGCCAGCAGCCAGGGACAGGGGACCTACGAGCAGTACTTC. The gene calls are TRBV6-2 or TRBV6-3 and TRBJ2-7; 10 nucleotides line up with TRBD1. The CDR3 consists of 14 residues. V shed 6 bases and J 2 bases; nucleotides not matched to a gene: 4. Per germline, CDR1 MNHEY and CDR2 SVGEGT.

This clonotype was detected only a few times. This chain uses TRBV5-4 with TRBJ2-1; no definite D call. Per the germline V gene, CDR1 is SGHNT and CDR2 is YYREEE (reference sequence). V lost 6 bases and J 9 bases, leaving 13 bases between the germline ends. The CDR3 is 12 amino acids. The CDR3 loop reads CASNSKPSEQFF. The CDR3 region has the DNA TGTGCCAGCAACAGCAAACCCAGTGAGCAGTTCTTC. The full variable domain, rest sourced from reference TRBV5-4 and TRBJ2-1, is ETGVTQSPTHLIKTRGQQVTLRCSSQSGHNTVSWYQQALGQGPQFIFQYYREEENGRGNFPPRFSGLQFPNYSSELNVNALELDDSALYLCASNSKPSEQFFGPGTRLTVL.

The CDR3 DNA reads as TGTGCCAGCAGCTTAATAAACACCAGGAAGCTGTTTTTT. Protein: CASSLINTRKLFF. The rearrangement joins TRBV7-6 to TRBJ2-2; unclear D gene. The V gene lost 2 bases and the J gene lost 12 bases, with 13 bases spanning the gap. The CDR3 runs to 13 residues. Germline loops: CDR1 SGHVS, CDR2 FNYEAQ. Full variable domain (remainder filled in from reference TRBV7-6 and TRBJ2-2): GAGVSQSPRYKVTKRGQDVALRCDPISGHVSLYWYRQALGQGPEFLTYFNYEAQQDKSGLPNDRFSAERPEGSISTLTIQRTEQRDSAMYRCASSLINTRKLFFGEGSRLTVL.

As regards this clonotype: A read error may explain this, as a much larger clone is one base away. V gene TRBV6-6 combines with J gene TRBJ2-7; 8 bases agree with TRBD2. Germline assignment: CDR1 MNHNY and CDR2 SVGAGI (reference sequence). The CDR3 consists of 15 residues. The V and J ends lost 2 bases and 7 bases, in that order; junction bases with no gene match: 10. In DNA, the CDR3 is TGTGCCAGCAGTTACCCGAGTAGCGGGGTGTATGAGCAGTACTTC. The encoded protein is CASSYPSSGVYEQYF.

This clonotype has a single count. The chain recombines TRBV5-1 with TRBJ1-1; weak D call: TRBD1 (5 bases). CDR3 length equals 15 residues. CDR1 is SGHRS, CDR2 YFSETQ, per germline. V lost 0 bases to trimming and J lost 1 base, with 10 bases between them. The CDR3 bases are TGCGCCAGCAGCTTGGGGTTGGGGACGAACACTGAAGCTTTCTTT. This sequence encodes CASSLGLGTNTEAFF.

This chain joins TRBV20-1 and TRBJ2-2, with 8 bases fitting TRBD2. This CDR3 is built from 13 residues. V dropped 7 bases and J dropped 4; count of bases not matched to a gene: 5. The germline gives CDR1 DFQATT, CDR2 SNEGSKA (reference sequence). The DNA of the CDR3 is TGCAGTGGGGTTAGCGGGACCACCGGGGAGCTGTTTTTT. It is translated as CSGVSGTTGELFF.

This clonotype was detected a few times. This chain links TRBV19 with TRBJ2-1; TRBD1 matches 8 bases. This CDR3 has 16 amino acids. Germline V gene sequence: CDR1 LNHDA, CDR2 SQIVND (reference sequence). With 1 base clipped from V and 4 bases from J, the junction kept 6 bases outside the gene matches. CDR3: CASSIVGTGLYNEQFF. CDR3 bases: TGTGCCAGTAGTATAGTAGGGACAGGATTGTACAATGAGCAGTTCTTC.

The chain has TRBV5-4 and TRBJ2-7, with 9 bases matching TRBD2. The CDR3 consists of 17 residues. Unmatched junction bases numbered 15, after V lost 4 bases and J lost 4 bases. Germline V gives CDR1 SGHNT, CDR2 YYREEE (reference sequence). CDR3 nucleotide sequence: TGTGCCAGCAGCCGGGGCCGGGTGGGAGCGGGAGGTTACGAGCAGTACTTC. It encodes CASSRGRVGAGGYEQYF. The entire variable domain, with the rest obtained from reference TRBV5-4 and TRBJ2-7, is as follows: ETGVTQSPTHLIKTRGQQVTLRCSSQSGHNTVSWYQQALGQGPQFIFQYYREEENGRGNFPPRFSGLQFPNYSSELNVNALELDDSALYLCASSRGRVGAGGYEQYFGPGTRLTVT.

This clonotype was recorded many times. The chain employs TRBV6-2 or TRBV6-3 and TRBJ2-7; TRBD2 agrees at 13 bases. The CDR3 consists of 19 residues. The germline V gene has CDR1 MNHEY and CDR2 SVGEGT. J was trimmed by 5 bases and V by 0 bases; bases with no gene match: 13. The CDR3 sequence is CASSYSVAWTGLAGDEQYF. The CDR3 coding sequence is TGTGCCAGCAGTTACTCCGTGGCCTGGACTGGACTAGCGGGAGACGAGCAGTACTTC.

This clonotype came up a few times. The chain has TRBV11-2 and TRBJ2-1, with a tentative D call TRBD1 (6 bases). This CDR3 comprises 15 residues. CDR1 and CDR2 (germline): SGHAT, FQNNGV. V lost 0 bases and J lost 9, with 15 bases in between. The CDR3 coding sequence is TGTGCCAGCAGCTTAGACAGGGGTAGGATCAGTGAGCAGTTCTTC. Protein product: CASSLDRGRISEQFF.

CDR3 region: CSVRGPGANVLTF. The CDR3 DNA sequence: TGCAGCGTCCGGGGTCCAGGGGCCAACGTCCTGACTTTC. The chain employs TRBV29-1 and TRBJ2-6, with a tentative D call TRBD2 (5 bases). This CDR3 region has 13 residues. Germline lookup yields CDR1 SQVTM and CDR2 ANQGSEA. Trimming stripped 6 bases from V and 4 bases from J, with 10 bases between. The full variable domain, in which reference TRBV29-1 and TRBJ2-6 provide the parts outside the CDR3, is SAVISQKPSRDICQRGTSLTIQCQVDSQVTMMFWYRQQPGQSLTLIATANQGSEATYESGFVIDKFPISRPNLTFSTLTVSNMSPEDSSIYLCSVRGPGANVLTFGAGSRLTVL.

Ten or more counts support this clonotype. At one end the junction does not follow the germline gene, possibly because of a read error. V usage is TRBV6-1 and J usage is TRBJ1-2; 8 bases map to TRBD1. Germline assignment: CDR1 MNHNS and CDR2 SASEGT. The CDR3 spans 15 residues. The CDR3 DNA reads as TGTGCCAGCAGTGAACTAGGACAGGGCGACTATGGCTACACATTC. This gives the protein CASSELGQGDYGYTF.

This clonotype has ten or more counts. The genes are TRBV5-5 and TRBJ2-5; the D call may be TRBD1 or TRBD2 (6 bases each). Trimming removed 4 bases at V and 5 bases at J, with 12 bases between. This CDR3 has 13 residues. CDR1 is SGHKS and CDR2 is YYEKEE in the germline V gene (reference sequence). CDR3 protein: CASSPDGGETQYF. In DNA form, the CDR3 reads TGTGCCAGCAGCCCCGACGGGGGCGAGACCCAGTACTTC.